The 10 T cell receptor beta chains below were found in one sample sequenced in a study of T cell repertoires in cytomegalovirus infection. MiXCR, applied by TCRdb to the reads, yields one record per CDR3 protein. The sample holds around 78,000 distinct CDR3 sequences, more than 20% seen once. These receptors' antigens are unknown. The specimen was CD8+ T cells from cultured PBMCs, collected from culture after CMV antigen stimulation. These receptors all come from a human donor in good health (CMV status not recorded). Some clones in this sample may be carry-over from other donors' samples.

The chain is built from TRBV4-3 and TRBJ2-7, with 10 bases lining up with TRBD2. V shed 1 base and J 0 bases; nucleotides not matched to a gene: 3. Per germline, CDR1 LGHNA and CDR2 YSLEER. This CDR3 has 16 amino acids. As DNA, the CDR3 is TGCGCCAGCAGCCAAGGGACTAGCGGTAGCTCCTACGAGCAGTACTTC. This encodes CASSQGTSGSSYEQYF.

The rearrangement links TRBV27 to TRBJ2-7; D uncertain. This CDR3 is 14 amino acids long. The V end lost 0 bases, the J end lost 2 bases, and 8 bases lay between the germline ends. Germline CDR1 and CDR2: MNHEY and SMNVEV (reference sequence). The CDR3 DNA reads as TGTGCCAGCAGTTTATCCGGTAATACCTACGAGCAGTACTTC. As protein: CASSLSGNTYEQYF.

There are many counts of this clonotype. The chain is built from TRBV6-6 and TRBJ1-1; possible D gene TRBD1, 5 bases. CDR1 is MNHNY and CDR2 is SVGAGI in the germline V gene (reference sequence). The CDR3 sequence is 13 residues long. V was clipped by 2 bases and J by 4 bases, with 8 bases between them. The CDR3 DNA reads as TGTGCCAGCAGTTACGGGGGGGGCACTGAAGCTTTCTTT. It encodes CASSYGGGTEAFF.

This clonotype has ten or more counts. This chain links TRBV7-3 with TRBJ2-3; 12 bases line up with TRBD1. The germline V gene has CDR1 SGHTA and CDR2 FQGTGA. J gave up 4 bases and V 5 bases, and 7 bases lay outside the gene matches. The length of the CDR3 is 16 residues. CDR3 in amino acids: CASSLGTGGVADTQYF. The CDR3, as DNA: TGTGCCAGCAGCCTTGGGACAGGGGGCGTCGCAGATACGCAGTATTTT.

The count of this clonotype is one. V and J are TRBV18 and TRBJ2-4, with no clear D. Trimming removed 0 bases from V and 0 bases from J, with 6 bases in between. This CDR3 region has 15 residues. Looked up from germline, CDR1 is KGHSH and CDR2 is LQKENI. In DNA, the CDR3 is TGTGCCAGCTCACCACCGTTGGGAGCCAAAAACATTCAGTACTTC. Its translation is CASSPPLGAKNIQYF.

This clonotype was seen a handful of times. The CDR3, as DNA: TGTGCCAGCAGTTTAGGACAGGGGTTCTCTGAAGCTTTCTTT. Encoded protein: CASSLGQGFSEAFF. This chain links TRBV27 with TRBJ1-1, with 9 bases fitting TRBD1. Germline V CDR1 and CDR2: MNHEY, SMNVEV (reference sequence). The CDR3 contains 14 residues. J was trimmed by 6 bases and V by 2 bases; bases with no gene match: 4.

V usage is TRBV7-3 and J usage is TRBJ2-2; TRBD2 matches 8 bases. CDR1 is SGHTA, CDR2 FQGTGA, per germline. The ends lost 0 bases at V and 6 bases at J; junction bases unmatched: 6. The CDR3 is 16 amino acids. The CDR3 sequence: CASSLTSGLGSGELFF. CDR3 nucleotide sequence: TGTGCCAGCAGCTTAACGTCGGGACTAGGTTCCGGGGAGCTGTTTTTT.

The gene calls are TRBV4-2 and TRBJ1-5, with D unclear. Trimming cost V 1 base and J 3 bases, with 10 bases left between them. The CDR3 loop spans 15 amino acids. CDR1 LGHNA and CDR2 YNFKEQ come from the germline V gene. The CDR3 spells CASSQVAGPNQPQHF. The CDR3 nucleotides read TGTGCCAGCAGCCAAGTAGCAGGTCCCAATCAGCCCCAGCATTTT.

Turning to this clonotype: A much larger clone lies a single base off, so this may be a read error. This chain links TRBV7-9 with TRBJ1-1; D not certain. V gave up 7 bases and J gave up 0 bases, with 12 bases separating them. Germline V CDR1 and CDR2: SEHNR, FQNEAQ (reference sequence). The CDR3 runs 14 residues. DNA for the CDR3: TGTGCCAGCACCCCGTCAGGCATGAACACTGAAGCTTTCTTT. Amino acids: CASTPSGMNTEAFF.

Here the CDR3 DNA reads TGTGCCAGCAGCTTAGCTATAACAGGGGATGAGCAGTTCTTC. Protein sequence: CASSLAITGDEQFF. This sequence joins TRBV7-4 and TRBJ2-1; 7 nucleotides align to TRBD1. CDR3 length: 14 amino acids. Germline values: CDR1 SGHVT, CDR2 SQSDAQ. V shed 0 bases, J shed 8 bases, and the junction held 4 bases outside the gene matches.